These 7 T cell receptor beta chains originate from one sample sequenced in a study of T cell repertoires in aging, cancer and after chemotherapy (dated by TCRdb to between 2018 and 2021). TCR beta rearrangements were amplified from genomic DNA extracted from peripheral blood rather than from sorted cells or RNA. Sequenced using an Illumina MiSeq. Rearranged TRB sequences spanning V, D and J segments were amplified by multiplex touch-down PCR using a mixed TRB-A/B primer pool. Using fastp at Q25 and MiXCR, TCRdb reprocessed the public reads and kept productive beta chains. CDR3 protein sequences are deduplicated, and each keeps its most common genes and DNA. In all, the sample holds under 500 distinct CDR3 sequences, and 85% to 90% of those were seen once. Jointly, the top ten make up 53% of the sample. Sequencing was done on a sample of blood. The source is a human donor with a solid tumor.

The rearrangement uses TRBV29-1 and TRBJ1-2; D gene unclear. Trimming pared 2 bases from V and 7 bases from J, leaving 8 bases between. This CDR3 is built from 11 residues. Germline V lookup: CDR1 SQVTM, CDR2 ANQGSEA. The CDR3 nucleotides are TGCAGCGTTGAATCGGCTTCTGGCTACACCTTC. It translates to CSVESASGYTF.

CDR3 nucleotides: TGTGCCAGCAGCCAAGGGGAGGCCGGGGAGCTGTTTTTT. It encodes CASSQGEAGELFF. The V and J genes are TRBV5-5 and TRBJ2-2; D is perhaps TRBD2 (6 bases). CDR3 length: 13 amino acids. V was clipped by 4 bases and J by 6 bases, with 10 bases between them. Germline V CDR1 and CDR2: SGHKS, YYEKEE (reference sequence).

CDR3 loop: CASSVGGGAGVEQFF. CDR3 bases: TGTGCCAGCAGCGTAGGAGGGGGGGCCGGAGTTGAGCAGTTCTTC. The chain carries TRBV9 and TRBJ2-1; a weak D match, TRBD2 (7 bases). The CDR3 loop spans 15 amino acids. Trimming took off 0 bases at V and 9 bases at J, with 16 bases between the two ends. Germline CDR1 SGDLS, CDR2 YYNGEE. The full variable domain, with the rest looked up from reference TRBV9 and TRBJ2-1, is DSGVTQTPKHLITATGQRVTLRCSPRSGDLSVYWYQQSLDQGLQFLIQYYNGEERAKGNILERFSAQQFPDLHSELNLSSLELGDSALYFCASSVGGGAGVEQFFGPGTRLTVL.

This chain links TRBV6-4 with TRBJ1-1, with D unresolved. The CDR3 totals 14 residues. V was pared by 6 bases and J by 4 bases, with 15 bases between. Germline assignment: CDR1 MRHNA and CDR2 SNTAGT. The CDR3 sequence: CASSYDLGGTEAFF. The DNA of the CDR3 is TGTGCCAGCAGCTACGATCTCGGCGGCACTGAAGCTTTCTTT.

The gene calls are TRBV6-5 and TRBJ1-1; D remains unclear. Germline CDR1 is MNHEY and CDR2 is SVGAGI. The CDR3 loop spans 14 amino acids. V shed 7 bases and J shed 1 base, with 13 bases lying between them. This CDR3 reads CASTLRVENTEAFF. As DNA, the CDR3 is TGTGCCAGCACTCTAAGGGTGGAGAACACTGAAGCTTTCTTT.

Turning to this clonotype: Its ends do not fully match the called genes, so a read error is possible. V and J are TRBV12-3 or TRBV12-4 and TRBJ1-2; the match to TRBD1 covers 8 bases. The CDR3 is 17 amino acids. The CDR3 bases are TGTGCCAGCAGCTTAGAAGTACAGGGGGGACCTAACTATGGCTACACCTTC. This codes for CASSLEVQGGPNYGYTF.

This chain joins TRBV12-3 or TRBV12-4 and TRBJ1-1; D unresolved. The CDR3 has 13 residues. V dropped 8 bases and J dropped 0 bases, with 10 bases sitting between them. In nucleotides, the CDR3 is TGTGCCAGCGCGACACGAATGAACACTGAAGCTTTCTTT. Amino acid sequence: CASATRMNTEAFF.